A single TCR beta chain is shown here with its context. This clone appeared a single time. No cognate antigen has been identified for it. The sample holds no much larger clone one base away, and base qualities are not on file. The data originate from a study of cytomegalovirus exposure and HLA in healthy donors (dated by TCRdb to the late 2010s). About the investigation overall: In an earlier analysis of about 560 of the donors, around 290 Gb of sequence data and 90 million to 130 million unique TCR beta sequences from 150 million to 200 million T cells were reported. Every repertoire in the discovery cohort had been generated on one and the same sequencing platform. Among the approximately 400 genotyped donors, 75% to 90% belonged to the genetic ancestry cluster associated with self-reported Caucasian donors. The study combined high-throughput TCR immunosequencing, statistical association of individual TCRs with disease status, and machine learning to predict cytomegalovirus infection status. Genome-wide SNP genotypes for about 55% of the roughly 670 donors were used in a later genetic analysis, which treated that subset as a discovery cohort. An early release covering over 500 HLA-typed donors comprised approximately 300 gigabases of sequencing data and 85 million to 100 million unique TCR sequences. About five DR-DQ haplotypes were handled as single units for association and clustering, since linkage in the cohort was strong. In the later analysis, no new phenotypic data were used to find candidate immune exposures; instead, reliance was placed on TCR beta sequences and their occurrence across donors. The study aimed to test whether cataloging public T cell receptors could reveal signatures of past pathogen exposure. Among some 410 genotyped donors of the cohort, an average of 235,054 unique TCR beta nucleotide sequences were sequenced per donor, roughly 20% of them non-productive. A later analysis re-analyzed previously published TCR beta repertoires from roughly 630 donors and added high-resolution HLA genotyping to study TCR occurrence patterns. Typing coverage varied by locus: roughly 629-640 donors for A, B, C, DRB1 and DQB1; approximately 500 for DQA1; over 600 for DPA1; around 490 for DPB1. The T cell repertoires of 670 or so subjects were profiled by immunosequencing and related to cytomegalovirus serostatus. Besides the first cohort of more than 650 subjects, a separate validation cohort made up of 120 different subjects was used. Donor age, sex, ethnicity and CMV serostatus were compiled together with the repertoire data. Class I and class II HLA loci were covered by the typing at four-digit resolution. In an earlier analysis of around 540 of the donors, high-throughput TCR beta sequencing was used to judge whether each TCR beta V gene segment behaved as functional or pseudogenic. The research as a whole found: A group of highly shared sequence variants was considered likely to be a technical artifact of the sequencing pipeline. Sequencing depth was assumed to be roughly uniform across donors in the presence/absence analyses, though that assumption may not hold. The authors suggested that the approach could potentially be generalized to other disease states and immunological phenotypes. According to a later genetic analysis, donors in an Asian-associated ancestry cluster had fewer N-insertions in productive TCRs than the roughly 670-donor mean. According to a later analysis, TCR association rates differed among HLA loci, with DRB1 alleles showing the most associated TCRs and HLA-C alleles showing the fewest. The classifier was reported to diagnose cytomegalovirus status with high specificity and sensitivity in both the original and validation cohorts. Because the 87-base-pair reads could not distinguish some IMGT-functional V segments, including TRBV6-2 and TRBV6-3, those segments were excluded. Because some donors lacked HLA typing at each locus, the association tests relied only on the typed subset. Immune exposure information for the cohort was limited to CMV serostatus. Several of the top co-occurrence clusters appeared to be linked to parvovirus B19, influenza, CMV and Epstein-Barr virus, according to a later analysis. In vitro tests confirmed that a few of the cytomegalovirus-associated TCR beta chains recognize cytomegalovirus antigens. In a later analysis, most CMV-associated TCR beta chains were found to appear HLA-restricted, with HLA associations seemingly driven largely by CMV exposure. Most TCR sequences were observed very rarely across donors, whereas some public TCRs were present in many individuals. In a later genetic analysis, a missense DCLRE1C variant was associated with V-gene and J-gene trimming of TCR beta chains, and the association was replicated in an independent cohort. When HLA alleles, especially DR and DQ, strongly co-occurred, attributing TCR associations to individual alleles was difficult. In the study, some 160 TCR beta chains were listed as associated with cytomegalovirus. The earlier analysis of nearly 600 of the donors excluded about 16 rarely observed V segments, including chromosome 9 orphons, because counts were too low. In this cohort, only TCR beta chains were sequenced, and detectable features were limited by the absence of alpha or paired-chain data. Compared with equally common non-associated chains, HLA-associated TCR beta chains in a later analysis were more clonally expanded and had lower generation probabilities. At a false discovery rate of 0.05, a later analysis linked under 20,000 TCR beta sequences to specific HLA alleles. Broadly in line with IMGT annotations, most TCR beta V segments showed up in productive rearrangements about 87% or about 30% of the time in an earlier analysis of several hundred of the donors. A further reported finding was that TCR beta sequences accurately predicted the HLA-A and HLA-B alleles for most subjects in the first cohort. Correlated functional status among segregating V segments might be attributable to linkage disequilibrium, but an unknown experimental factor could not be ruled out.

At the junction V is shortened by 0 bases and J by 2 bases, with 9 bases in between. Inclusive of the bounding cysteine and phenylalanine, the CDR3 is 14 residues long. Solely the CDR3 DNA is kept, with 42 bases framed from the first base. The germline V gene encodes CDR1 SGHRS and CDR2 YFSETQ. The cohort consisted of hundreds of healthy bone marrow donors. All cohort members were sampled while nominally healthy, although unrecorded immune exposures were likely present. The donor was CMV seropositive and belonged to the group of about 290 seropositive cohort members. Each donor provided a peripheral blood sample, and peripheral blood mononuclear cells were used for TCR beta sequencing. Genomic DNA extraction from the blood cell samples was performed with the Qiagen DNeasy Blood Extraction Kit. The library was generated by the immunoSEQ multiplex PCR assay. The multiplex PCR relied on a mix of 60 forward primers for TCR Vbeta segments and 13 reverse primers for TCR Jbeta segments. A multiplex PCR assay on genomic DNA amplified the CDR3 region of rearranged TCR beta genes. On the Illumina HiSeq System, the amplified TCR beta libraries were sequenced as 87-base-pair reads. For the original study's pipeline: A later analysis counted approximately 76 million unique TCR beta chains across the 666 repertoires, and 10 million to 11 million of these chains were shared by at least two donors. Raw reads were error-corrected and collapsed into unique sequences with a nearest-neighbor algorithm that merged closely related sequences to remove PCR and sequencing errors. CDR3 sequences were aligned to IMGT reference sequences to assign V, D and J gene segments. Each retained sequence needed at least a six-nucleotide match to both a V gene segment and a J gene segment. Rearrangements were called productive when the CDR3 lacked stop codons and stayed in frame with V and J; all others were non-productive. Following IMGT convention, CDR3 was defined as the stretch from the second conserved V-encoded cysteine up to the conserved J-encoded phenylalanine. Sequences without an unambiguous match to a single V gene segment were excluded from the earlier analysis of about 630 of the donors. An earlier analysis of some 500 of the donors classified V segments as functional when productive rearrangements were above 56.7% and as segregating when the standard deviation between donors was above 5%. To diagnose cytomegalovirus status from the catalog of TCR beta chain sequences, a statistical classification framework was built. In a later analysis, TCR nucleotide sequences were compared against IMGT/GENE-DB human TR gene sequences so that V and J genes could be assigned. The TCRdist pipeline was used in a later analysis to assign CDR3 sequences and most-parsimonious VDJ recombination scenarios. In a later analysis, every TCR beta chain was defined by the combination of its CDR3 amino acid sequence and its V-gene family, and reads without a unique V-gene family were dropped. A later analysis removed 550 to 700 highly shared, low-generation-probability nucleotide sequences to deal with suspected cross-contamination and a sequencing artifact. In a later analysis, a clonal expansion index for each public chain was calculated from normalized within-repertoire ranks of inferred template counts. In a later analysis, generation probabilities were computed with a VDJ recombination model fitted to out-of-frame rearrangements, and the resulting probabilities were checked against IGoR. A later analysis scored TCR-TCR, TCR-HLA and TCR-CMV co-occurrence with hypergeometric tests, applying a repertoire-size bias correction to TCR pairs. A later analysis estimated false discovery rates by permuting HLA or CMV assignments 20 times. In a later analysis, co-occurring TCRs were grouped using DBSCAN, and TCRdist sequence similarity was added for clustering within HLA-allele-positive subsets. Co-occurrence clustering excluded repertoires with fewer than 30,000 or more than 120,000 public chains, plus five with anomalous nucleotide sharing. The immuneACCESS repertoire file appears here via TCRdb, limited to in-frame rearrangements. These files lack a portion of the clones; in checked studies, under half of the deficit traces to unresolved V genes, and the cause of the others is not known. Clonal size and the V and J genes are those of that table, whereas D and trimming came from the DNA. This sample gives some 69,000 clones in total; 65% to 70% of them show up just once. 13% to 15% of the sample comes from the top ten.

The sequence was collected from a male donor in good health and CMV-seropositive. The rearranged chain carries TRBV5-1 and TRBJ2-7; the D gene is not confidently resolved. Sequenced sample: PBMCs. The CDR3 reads CASSLARQAYEQYF. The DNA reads TGCGCCAGCAGCTTGGCAAGACAAGCCTACGAGCAGTACTTC.